These 10 T cell receptor beta chains share one sample of origin, sequenced in a study of T cells in localized non-small cell lung cancer. Produced via immunoSEQ multiplex PCR; TCRdb's table is partial and in-frame only. The repertoire includes about 52,000 clones, around nine tenths of them detected once, and 15% to 20% sits in the top ten. This specimen consisted of PBMCs, obtained before any cancer treatment. Source of these receptors: a female donor with stage II lung adenocarcinoma.

The chain couples TRBV11-2 to TRBJ1-5; D gene uncertain. CDR1 and CDR2 from the germline V gene are SGHAT and FQNNGV. Trimming removed 0 bases at V and 1 base at J, with 1 base between. CDR3 length: 13 amino acids. CDR3 in amino acids: CASSLDSNQPQHF. The CDR3 DNA sequence: TGTGCCAGCAGCTTAGACAGCAATCAGCCCCAGCATTTT. Looking up the rest from reference TRBV11-2 and TRBJ1-5 gives the full variable domain: EAGVAQSPRYKIIEKRQSVAFWCNPISGHATLYWYQQILGQGPKLLIQFQNNGVVDDSQLPKDRFSAERLKGVDSTLKIQPAKLEDSAVYLCASSLDSNQPQHFGDGTRLSIL.

This clone has a handful of counts. The chain couples TRBV18 to TRBJ2-1; 10 bases fit TRBD2. V lost 4 bases, J lost 9 bases, and 6 bases stayed unmatched. Germline CDR1 reads KGHSH; CDR2 reads LQKENI. The CDR3 totals 14 residues. CDR3 residues: CASSRSSGGSEQFF. DNA of the CDR3: TGTGCCAGCTCACGGTCTAGCGGGGGTAGTGAGCAGTTCTTC.

Only a few counts were recorded for this clone. The chain couples TRBV7-6 to TRBJ2-1, with a weak D call TRBD1 (6 bases). V gave up 5 bases and J gave up 2 bases, with 16 bases separating them. The CDR3 is made up of 16 amino acids. CDR1 and CDR2 from the germline V gene are SGHVS and FNYEAQ. The CDR3 loop is CASSAALGAAYNEQFF. The CDR3 bases are TGTGCCAGCAGCGCCGCCCTGGGGGCCGCCTACAATGAGCAGTTCTTC.

CDR3 protein: CASSKNAGETQYF. The DNA for the CDR3 is TGTGCCAGCAGTAAAAACGCGGGGGAGACCCAGTACTTC. V usage is TRBV6-4 and J usage is TRBJ2-5, with D maybe TRBD2 (6 bases). V was clipped by 5 bases and J by 5 bases, with 12 bases between them. Per germline, CDR1 MRHNA and CDR2 SNTAGT. The CDR3 runs to 13 residues.

The rearrangement uses TRBV6-6 and TRBJ2-3; a weak D match, TRBD2 (6 bases). V lost 2 bases to trimming and J lost 1 base, with 10 bases between them. The CDR3 is made up of 15 amino acids. Germline V gives CDR1 MNHNY, CDR2 SVGAGI (reference sequence). The CDR3 loop reads CASSYGGERTDTQYF. As DNA, the CDR3 is TGTGCCAGCAGTTACGGAGGGGAGCGCACAGATACGCAGTATTTT.

The rearrangement joins TRBV7-2 to TRBJ1-1; D is possibly TRBD1 (5 bases). The CDR3 totals 15 residues. The V gene lost 1 base and the J gene lost 4 bases, with 13 bases spanning the gap. From germline, CDR1 is SGHTA and CDR2 FQGNSA. In nucleotides, the CDR3 is TGTGCCAGCAGCTTAGATCTGTCGGGGGGCACTGAAGCTTTCTTT. Translation gives CASSLDLSGGTEAFF.

This clone was counted between two and nine times. The V and J genes are TRBV7-9 and TRBJ2-1; 11 positions agree with TRBD2. The length of the CDR3 is 15 residues. The V gene's germline CDR1 is SEHNR and CDR2 FQNEAQ (reference sequence). V dropped 1 base and J dropped 7; count of bases not matched to a gene: 3. CDR3 bases: TGTGCCAGCAGCTTAGGGACTAGCGGGTATAATGAGCAGTTCTTC. Its protein is CASSLGTSGYNEQFF.

This chain uses TRBV5-4 with TRBJ2-2; 7 bases match TRBD2. The germline V gene encodes CDR1 SGHNT and CDR2 YYREEE (reference sequence). V shed 3 bases and J 1 base; nucleotides not matched to a gene: 9. The CDR3 is 17 amino acids. CDR3 residues: CASSSVPGGGNTGELFF. The CDR3 coding sequence is TGTGCCAGCAGCTCCGTTCCTGGCGGGGGGAACACCGGGGAGCTGTTTTTT.

This clone was observed once. The J gene is TRBJ2-1, the V gene TRBV6-1; D is unclear. Trimming removed 0 bases from V and 15 bases from J, with 9 bases in between. In germline, CDR1 is MNHNS, CDR2 SASEGT. The CDR3 consists of 11 residues. This CDR3 is CASSEARSWFF. The CDR3 nucleotides read TGTGCCAGCAGTGAAGCTCGGAGTTGGTTCTTC.

A single count supports this clone. This CDR3 is CASSVEPGLPYGYTF. CDR3 sequence (DNA): TGTGCCAGCAGCGTAGAACCGGGCCTCCCCTATGGCTACACCTTC. The genes are TRBV9 and TRBJ1-2, with D uncertain. Trimming pared 0 bases from V and 4 bases from J, leaving 13 bases between. CDR3 length: 15 amino acids. CDR1 and CDR2 from the germline V gene are SGDLS and YYNGEE.